The 11 T cell receptor beta chains reported below all come from one sample, sequenced in a study of blood T cell repertoires in COVID-19. Produced via immunoSEQ multiplex PCR; TCRdb's table is partial and in-frame only. The table shows fewer than 250,000 clones, with roughly 90% occurring only once. Specimen: PBMCs or T cells enriched from blood (not recorded which). Source of these receptors: a woman between 18 and 29 years old who had recovered from COVID-19.

In this sample, this clone turned up once. The J gene is TRBJ1-1, the V gene TRBV30, with 11 bases aligning to TRBD1. This CDR3 region has 14 residues. V was clipped by 2 bases and J by 5 bases; unmatched bases: 4. Germline CDR1 GTSNPN, CDR2 SVGIG (reference sequence). In DNA, the CDR3 is TGTGCCTGGAGTTCCGGGACAGGGGGGACTGAAGCTTTCTTT. This encodes CAWSSGTGGTEAFF.

The V gene is TRBV11-2, the J gene TRBJ1-1; 9 bases agree with TRBD1. Germline trimming cut 5 bases from V and 3 bases from J; bases unmatched to any gene: 7. Germline CDR1 and CDR2: SGHAT and FQNNGV. The CDR3 contains 15 residues. This CDR3 reads CASSGTGGGDTEAFF. CDR3 bases: TGTGCCAGCAGCGGCACAGGGGGCGGGGACACTGAAGCTTTCTTT.

The V gene is TRBV4-1, the J gene TRBJ1-5, with D possibly matching TRBD1 (6 bases). From germline, CDR1 is MGHRA and CDR2 YSYEKL. The CDR3 has 15 amino acids. V lost 4 bases, J lost 3 bases, and 13 bases lay in between. The CDR3 DNA reads TGCGCCAGCAGCCTAATACAGGGCTCCAATCAGCCCCAGCATTTT. As protein: CASSLIQGSNQPQHF.

V is TRBV7-9 and J is TRBJ2-2, with no clear D. The V gene's germline CDR1 is SEHNR and CDR2 FQNEAQ (reference sequence). V was clipped by 2 bases and J by 6 bases, with 10 bases between them. This CDR3 is built from 14 residues. CDR3 bases: TGTGCCAGCAGCTTACAGGTTACGGCCGGGGAGCTGTTTTTT. Protein: CASSLQVTAGELFF.

Only a few counts were recorded for this clone. The chain combines TRBV7-3 with TRBJ2-2, with 9 bases that match TRBD2. Trimming took 4 bases from V and 4 from J; bases not matched to a gene: 4. Germline CDR1 and CDR2: SGHTA and FQGTGA. The CDR3 length is 15 residues. The CDR3 sequence: CASSSGTSRTGELFF. The CDR3 DNA reads TGTGCCAGCAGCTCCGGGACTAGCCGCACCGGGGAGCTGTTTTTT.

This chain joins TRBV6-5 and TRBJ2-2; weak D call: TRBD1 (5 bases). This CDR3 has 13 residues. V was trimmed by 9 bases and J by 1 base, leaving 9 bases between them. Per germline, CDR1 MNHEY and CDR2 SVGAGI. The CDR3 protein is CARETENTGELFF. The CDR3 DNA sequence: TGTGCCAGAGAGACAGAGAACACCGGGGAGCTGTTTTTT.

This sequence joins TRBV5-1 and TRBJ2-5; 7 positions match TRBD1. The CDR3 consists of 15 residues. J lost 3 bases, V lost 4 bases, and 9 bases had no gene match. Germline CDR1 reads SGHRS; CDR2 reads YFSETQ. CDR3 sequence (DNA): TGCGCCAGCAGCCCCGGGACAGCGCTAGAAGAGACCCAGTACTTC. Translated, it gives CASSPGTALEETQYF.

The chain couples TRBV5-1 to TRBJ1-1; 9 bases are shared with TRBD1. Germline trimming cut 6 bases from V and 5 bases from J; bases unmatched to any gene: 11. Germline V gene data show CDR1 as SGHRS and CDR2 as YFSETQ. This CDR3 is 15 amino acids long. The DNA of the CDR3 is TGCGCCAGCACCTGGGCGGACAGGGGTACAACTGAAGCTTTCTTT. It codes for CASTWADRGTTEAFF.

The chain is built from TRBV25-1 and TRBJ2-7; 7 nucleotides agree with TRBD2. This CDR3 spans 14 amino acids. Germline V lookup: CDR1 MGHDK, CDR2 SYGVNS. V was clipped by 4 bases and J by 4 bases; unmatched bases: 7. The CDR3, as DNA: TGTGCCAGCAGTGTTGGCCGCGGGGGATACGAGCAGTACTTC. Translating it yields CASSVGRGGYEQYF.

This chain uses TRBV5-6 with TRBJ1-3, with TRBD1 matching over 7 bases. V lost 5 bases, J lost 0 bases, and 11 bases stayed unmatched. The CDR3 extends over 17 amino acids. The germline V gene has CDR1 SGHDT and CDR2 YYEEEE. The DNA for the CDR3 is TGTGCCAGCAGTTCACGTGGACAGGCTTTCTCTGGAAACACCATATATTTT. This encodes CASSSRGQAFSGNTIYF.

The chain is built from TRBV6-5 and TRBJ1-2; 9 nucleotides match TRBD1. Looked up from germline, CDR1 is MNHEY and CDR2 is SVGAGI. V was clipped by 4 bases and J by 4 bases; unmatched bases: 7. CDR3 length: 15 amino acids. For the CDR3, the DNA is TGTGCCAGCAGTTCTCCGGGACAGGGTCCCTATGGCTACACCTTC. It is translated as CASSSPGQGPYGYTF.